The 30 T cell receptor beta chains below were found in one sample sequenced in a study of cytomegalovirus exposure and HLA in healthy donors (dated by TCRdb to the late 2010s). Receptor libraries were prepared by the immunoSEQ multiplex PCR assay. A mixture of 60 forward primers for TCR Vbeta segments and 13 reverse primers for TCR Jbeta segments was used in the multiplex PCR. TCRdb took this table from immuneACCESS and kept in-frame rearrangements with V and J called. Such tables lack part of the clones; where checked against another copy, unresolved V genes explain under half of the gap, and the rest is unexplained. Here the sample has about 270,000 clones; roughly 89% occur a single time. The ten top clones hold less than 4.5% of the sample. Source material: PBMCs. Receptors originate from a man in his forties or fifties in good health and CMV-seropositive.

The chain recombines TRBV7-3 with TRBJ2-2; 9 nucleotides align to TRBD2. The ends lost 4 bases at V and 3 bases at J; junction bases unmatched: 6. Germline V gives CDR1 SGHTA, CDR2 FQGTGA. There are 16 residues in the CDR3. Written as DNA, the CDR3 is TGTGCCAGCAGCTCCGAGCCTAGCGGGGACACCGGGGAGCTGTTTTTT. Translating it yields CASSSEPSGDTGELFF.

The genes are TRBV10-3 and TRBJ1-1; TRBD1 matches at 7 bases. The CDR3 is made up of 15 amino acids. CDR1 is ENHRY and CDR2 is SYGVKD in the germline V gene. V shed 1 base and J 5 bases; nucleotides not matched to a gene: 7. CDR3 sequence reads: CAISEWVTGRTEAFF. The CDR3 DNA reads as TGTGCCATCAGTGAGTGGGTGACAGGGAGAACTGAAGCTTTCTTT.

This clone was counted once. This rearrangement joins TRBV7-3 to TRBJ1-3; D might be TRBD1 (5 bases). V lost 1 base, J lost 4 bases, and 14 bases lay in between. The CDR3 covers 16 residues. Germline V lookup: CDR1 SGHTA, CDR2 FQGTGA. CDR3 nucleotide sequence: TGTGCCAGCAGCTTAAGCGGTCAGGGCAGAGGAAACACCATATATTTT. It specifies CASSLSGQGRGNTIYF.

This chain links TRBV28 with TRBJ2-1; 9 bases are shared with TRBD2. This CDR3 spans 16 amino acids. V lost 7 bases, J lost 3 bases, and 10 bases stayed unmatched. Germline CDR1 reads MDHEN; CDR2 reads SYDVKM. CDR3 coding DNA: TGTGCCAGCACGGTTGCGGGAGGGCGGGTCTACAATGAGCAGTTCTTC. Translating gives CASTVAGGRVYNEQFF.

This CDR3 reads CASSLEGGLGGYTF. Written as DNA, the CDR3 is TGCGCCAGCAGCTTGGAAGGGGGACTAGGGGGCTACACCTTC. V is TRBV5-1 and J is TRBJ1-2, with D maybe TRBD1 (6 bases). V lost 0 bases and J lost 8, with 14 bases in between. Germline CDR1 and CDR2: SGHRS and YFSETQ. The CDR3 covers 14 residues.

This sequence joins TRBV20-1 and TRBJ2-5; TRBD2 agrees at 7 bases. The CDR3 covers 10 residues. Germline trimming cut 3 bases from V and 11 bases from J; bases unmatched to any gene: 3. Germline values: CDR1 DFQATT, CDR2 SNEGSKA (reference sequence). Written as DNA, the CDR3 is TGCAGTGCTAGGTGGGGGGGGCAGTACTTC. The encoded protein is CSARWGGQYF.

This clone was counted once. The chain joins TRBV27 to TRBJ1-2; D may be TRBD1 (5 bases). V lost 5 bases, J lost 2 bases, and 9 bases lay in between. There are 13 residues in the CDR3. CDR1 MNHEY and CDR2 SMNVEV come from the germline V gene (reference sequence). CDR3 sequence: CASSIAGNYGYTF. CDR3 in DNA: TGTGCCAGCAGTATAGCAGGGAACTATGGCTACACCTTC.

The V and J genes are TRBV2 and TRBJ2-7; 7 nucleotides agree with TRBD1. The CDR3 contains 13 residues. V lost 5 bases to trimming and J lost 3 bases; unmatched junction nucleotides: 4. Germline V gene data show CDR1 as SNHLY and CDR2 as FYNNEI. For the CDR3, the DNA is TGTGCCAGCAGTTCCCCAGGGGGCTACGAGCAGTACTTC. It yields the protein CASSSPGGYEQYF.

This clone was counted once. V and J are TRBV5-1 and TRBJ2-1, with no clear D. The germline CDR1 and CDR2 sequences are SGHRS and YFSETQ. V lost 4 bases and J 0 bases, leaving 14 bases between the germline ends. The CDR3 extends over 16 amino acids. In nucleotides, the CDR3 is TGCGCCAGCAGCCCAGACTTGAGGAGCTCCTACAATGAGCAGTTCTTC. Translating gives CASSPDLRSSYNEQFF.

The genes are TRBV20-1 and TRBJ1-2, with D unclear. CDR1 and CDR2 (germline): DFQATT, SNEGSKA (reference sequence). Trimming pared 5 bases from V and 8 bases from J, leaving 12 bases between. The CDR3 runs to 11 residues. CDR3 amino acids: CSASVDRGYTF. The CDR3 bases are TGCAGTGCTTCCGTAGATCGCGGCTACACCTTC.

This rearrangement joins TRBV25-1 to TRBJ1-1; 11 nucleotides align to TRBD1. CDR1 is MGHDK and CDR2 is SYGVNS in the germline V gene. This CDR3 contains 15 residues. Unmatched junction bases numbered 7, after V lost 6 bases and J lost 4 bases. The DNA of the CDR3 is TGTGCCAGCAGGCCGGACAGGGGGCGGCCCACTGAAGCTTTCTTT. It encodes CASRPDRGRPTEAFF. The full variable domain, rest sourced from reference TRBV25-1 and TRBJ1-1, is EADIYQTPRYLVIGTGKKITLECSQTMGHDKMYWYQQDPGMELHLIHYSYGVNSTEKGDLSSESTVSRIRTEHFPLTLESARPSHTSQYLCASRPDRGRPTEAFFGQGTRLTVV.

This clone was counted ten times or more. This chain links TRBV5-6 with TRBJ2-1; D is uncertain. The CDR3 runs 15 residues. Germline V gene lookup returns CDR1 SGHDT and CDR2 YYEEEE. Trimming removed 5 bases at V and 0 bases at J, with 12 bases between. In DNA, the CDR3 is TGTGCCAGCAGACCCGTCAGTCGCTCCTACAATGAGCAGTTCTTC. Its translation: CASRPVSRSYNEQFF.

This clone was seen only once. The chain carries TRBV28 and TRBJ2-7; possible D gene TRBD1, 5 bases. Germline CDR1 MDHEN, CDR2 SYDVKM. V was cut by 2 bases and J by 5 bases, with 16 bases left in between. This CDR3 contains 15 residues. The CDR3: CASSLIRAGVNEQYF. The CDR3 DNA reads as TGTGCCAGCAGTTTAATCAGGGCTGGCGTGAACGAGCAGTACTTC.

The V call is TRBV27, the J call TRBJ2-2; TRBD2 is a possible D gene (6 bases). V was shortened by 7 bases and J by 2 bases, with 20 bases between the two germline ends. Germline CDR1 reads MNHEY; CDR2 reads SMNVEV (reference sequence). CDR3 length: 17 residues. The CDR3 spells CASTKDGTYPNTGELFF. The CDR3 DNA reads TGTGCCAGCACCAAGGATGGGACTTATCCTAACACCGGGGAGCTGTTTTTT.

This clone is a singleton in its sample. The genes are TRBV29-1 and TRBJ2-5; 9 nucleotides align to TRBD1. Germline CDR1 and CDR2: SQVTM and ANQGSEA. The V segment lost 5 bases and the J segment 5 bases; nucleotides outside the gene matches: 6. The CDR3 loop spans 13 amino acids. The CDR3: CSVSTGGGETQYF. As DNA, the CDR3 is TGCAGCGTTTCCACAGGGGGCGGGGAGACCCAGTACTTC.

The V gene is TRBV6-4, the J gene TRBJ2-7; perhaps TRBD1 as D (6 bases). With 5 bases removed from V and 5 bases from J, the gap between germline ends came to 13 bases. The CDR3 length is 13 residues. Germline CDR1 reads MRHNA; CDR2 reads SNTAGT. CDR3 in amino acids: CASSKETGHEQYF. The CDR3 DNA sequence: TGTGCCAGCAGTAAAGAGACAGGCCACGAGCAGTACTTC.

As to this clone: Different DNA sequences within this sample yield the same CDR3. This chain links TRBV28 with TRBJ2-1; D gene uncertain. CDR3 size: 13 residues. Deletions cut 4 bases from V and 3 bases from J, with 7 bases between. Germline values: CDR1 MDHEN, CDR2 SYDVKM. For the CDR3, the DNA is TGTGCCAGCAGTTCGGGTCTCTACAATGAGCAGTTCTTC. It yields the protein CASSSGLYNEQFF.

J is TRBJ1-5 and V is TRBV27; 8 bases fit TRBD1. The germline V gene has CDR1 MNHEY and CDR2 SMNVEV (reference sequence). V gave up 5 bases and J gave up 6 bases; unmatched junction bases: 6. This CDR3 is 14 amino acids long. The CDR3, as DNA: TGTGCCAGCAGTCTACAGGGGGGTAGTCAGCCCCAGCATTTT. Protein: CASSLQGGSQPQHF.

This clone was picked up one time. This chain's CDR3 is CAWSSRGRSNQPQHF. DNA for the CDR3: TGTGCCTGGAGTTCAAGGGGAAGGAGCAATCAGCCCCAGCATTTT. The V and J genes are TRBV30 and TRBJ1-5; TRBD1 might be the D (5 bases). The germline gives CDR1 GTSNPN, CDR2 SVGIG (reference sequence). This CDR3 contains 15 residues. Trimming removed 2 bases at V and 1 base at J, with 12 bases between.

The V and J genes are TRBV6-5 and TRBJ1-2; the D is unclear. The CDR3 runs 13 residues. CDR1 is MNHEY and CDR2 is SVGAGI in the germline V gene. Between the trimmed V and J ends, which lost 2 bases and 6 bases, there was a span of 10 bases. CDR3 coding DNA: TGTGCCAGCAGTTACGAGGGAATTAATGGCTACACCTTC. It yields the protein CASSYEGINGYTF.

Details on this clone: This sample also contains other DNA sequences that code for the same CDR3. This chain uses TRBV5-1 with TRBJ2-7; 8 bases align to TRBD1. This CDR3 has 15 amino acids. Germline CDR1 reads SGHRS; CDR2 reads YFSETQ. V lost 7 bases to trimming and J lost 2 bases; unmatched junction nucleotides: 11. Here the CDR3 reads CASAFRTGSPYEQYF. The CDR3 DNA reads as TGCGCCAGCGCATTCAGGACAGGGAGCCCCTACGAGCAGTACTTC.

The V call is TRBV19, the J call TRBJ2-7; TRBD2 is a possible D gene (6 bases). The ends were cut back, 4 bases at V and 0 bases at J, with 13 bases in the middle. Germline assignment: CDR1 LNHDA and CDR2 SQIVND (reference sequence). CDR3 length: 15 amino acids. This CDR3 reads CASSTGTPSSYEQYF. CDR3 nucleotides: TGTGCCAGTAGTACCGGGACTCCGAGCTCCTACGAGCAGTACTTC.

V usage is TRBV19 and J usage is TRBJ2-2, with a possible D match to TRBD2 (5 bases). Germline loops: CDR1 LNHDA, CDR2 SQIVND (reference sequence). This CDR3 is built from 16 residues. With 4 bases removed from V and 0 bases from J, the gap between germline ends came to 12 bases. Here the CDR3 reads CASSSRETPNTGELFF. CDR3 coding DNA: TGTGCCAGTAGTAGTAGGGAGACACCGAACACCGGGGAGCTGTTTTTT.

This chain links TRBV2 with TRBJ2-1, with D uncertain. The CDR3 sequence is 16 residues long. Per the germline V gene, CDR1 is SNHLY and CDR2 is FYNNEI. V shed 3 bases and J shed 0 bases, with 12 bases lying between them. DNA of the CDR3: TGTGCCAGCAGTGACCCCGGCCTAGGCTCCTACAATGAGCAGTTCTTC. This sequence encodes CASSDPGLGSYNEQFF.

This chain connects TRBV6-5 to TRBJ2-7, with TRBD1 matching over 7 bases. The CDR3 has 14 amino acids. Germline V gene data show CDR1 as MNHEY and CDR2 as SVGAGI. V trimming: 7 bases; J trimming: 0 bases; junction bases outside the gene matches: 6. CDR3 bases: TGTGCCAGCAACCCGGACAGGAGCTCCTACGAGCAGTACTTC. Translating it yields CASNPDRSSYEQYF.

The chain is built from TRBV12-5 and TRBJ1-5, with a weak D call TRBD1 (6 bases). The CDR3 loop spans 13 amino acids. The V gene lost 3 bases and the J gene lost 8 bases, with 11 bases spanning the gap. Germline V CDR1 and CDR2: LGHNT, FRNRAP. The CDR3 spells CASGLWEGEPQHF. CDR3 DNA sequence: TGTGCTAGTGGTTTATGGGAGGGGGAGCCCCAGCATTTT.

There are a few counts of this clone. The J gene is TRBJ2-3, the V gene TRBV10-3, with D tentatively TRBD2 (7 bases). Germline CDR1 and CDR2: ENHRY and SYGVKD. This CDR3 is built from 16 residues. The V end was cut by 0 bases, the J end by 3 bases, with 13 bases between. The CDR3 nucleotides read TGTGCCATCAGTGAGTCAAGGGGGAGGGGTACAGATACGCAGTATTTT. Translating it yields CAISESRGRGTDTQYF.

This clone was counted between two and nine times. Here the CDR3 reads CASSVGAEQYF. Here the CDR3 DNA reads TGCGCCAGCAGTGTTGGAGCCGAGCAGTACTTC. The chain has TRBV10-1 and TRBJ2-7; no definite D call. V was trimmed by 4 bases and J by 6 bases, leaving 7 bases between them. CDR3 length equals 11 residues. Germline V CDR1 and CDR2: WNHNN, SYGVQD (reference sequence).

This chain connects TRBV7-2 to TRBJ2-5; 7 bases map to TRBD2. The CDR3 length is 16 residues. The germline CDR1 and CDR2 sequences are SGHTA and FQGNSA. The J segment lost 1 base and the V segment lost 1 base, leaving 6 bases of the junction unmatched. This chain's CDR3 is CASSLGASGGQETQYF. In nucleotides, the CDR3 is TGTGCCAGCAGCTTAGGGGCTAGCGGAGGCCAAGAGACCCAGTACTTC.

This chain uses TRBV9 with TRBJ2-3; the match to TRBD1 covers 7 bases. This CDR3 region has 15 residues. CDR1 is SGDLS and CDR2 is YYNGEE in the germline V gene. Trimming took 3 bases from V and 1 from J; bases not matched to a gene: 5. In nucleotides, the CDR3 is TGTGCCAGCAGCGCCGACAGGGTTGGCACAGATACGCAGTATTTT. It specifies CASSADRVGTDTQYF.